Listed here are 12 T cell receptor beta chains from one sample, sequenced in a study of T cell changes during pregnancy in multiple sclerosis. Profiling relied on immunoSEQ multiplex PCR, and the TCRdb table lists in-frame clones only, not all of them. The sample yields about 46,000 clones, 92% seen once. Sequencing used CD4+ T cells from peripheral blood mononuclear cells, obtained after pregnancy. The receptors here all came from a female donor with multiple sclerosis, enrolled in a pregnancy study.

V usage is TRBV6-5 and J usage is TRBJ2-5; 10 positions agree with TRBD2. The germline V gene encodes CDR1 MNHEY and CDR2 SVGAGI. V was pared by 3 bases and J by 4 bases, with 5 bases of the junction left unmatched. CDR3 length equals 15 residues. CDR3 sequence: CASSYLAGVGETQYF. CDR3 coding DNA: TGTGCCAGCAGTTATCTAGCGGGAGTTGGAGAGACCCAGTACTTC.

The genes are TRBV6-1 and TRBJ2-7, with D perhaps matching TRBD1 (6 bases). CDR3 length: 13 amino acids. Trimming took 6 bases from V and 5 from J, leaving 14 bases between them. Looked up from germline, CDR1 is MNHNS and CDR2 is SASEGT. The CDR3 here is CASSLFAGDEQYF. Here the CDR3 DNA reads TGTGCCAGCAGCCTTTTCGCAGGGGACGAGCAGTACTTC.

The chain joins TRBV9 to TRBJ2-7, with TRBD1 identical over 9 bases. CDR1 and CDR2 from the germline V gene are SGDLS and YYNGEE. V trimming: 4 bases; J trimming: 4 bases; junction bases outside the gene matches: 6. The CDR3 contains 14 residues. CDR3 nucleotide sequence: TGTGCCAGCAGCCCCGGGACAGGGTGGTACGAGCAGTACTTC. The encoded protein is CASSPGTGWYEQYF.

This clone was found a few times. The chain links TRBV10-3 to TRBJ2-3; unclear D gene. CDR3 length: 16 residues. V shed 1 base and J shed 0 bases, with 11 bases lying between them. CDR1 and CDR2 from the germline V gene are ENHRY and SYGVKD. CDR3 protein: CAISEFSLTSTDTQYF. The CDR3 bases are TGTGCCATCAGTGAGTTTAGTTTAACTAGCACAGATACGCAGTATTTT.

The chain recombines TRBV4-3 with TRBJ2-1; the match to TRBD2 covers 9 bases. The germline V gene has CDR1 LGHNA and CDR2 YSLEER. V dropped 0 bases and J dropped 8; count of bases not matched to a gene: 11. The CDR3 contains 17 residues. The CDR3 region has the DNA TGCGCCAGCAGCCAAGATCGGCGGGGGGGGAGTTATGATGAGCAGTTCTTC. Protein sequence: CASSQDRRGGSYDEQFF.

The chain combines TRBV2 with TRBJ2-2, with 9 bases aligning to TRBD1. Germline V lookup: CDR1 SNHLY, CDR2 FYNNEI. The CDR3 has 16 amino acids. V was clipped by 6 bases and J by 0 bases; unmatched bases: 5. The CDR3: CASRTGGIANTGELFF. The CDR3, as DNA: TGTGCCAGCAGGACAGGGGGAATCGCGAACACCGGGGAGCTGTTTTTT.

The rearrangement links TRBV7-2 to TRBJ1-3, with 8 bases matching TRBD1. The germline V gene has CDR1 SGHTA and CDR2 FQGNSA. Trimming cost V 2 bases and J 0 bases; bases outside gene matches: 6. This CDR3 is built from 17 residues. The CDR3 region has the DNA TGTGCCAGCAGCTTATACTCAGGGGGCGCCTCTGGAAACACCATATATTTT. Encoded protein: CASSLYSGGASGNTIYF.

This sequence joins TRBV5-1 and TRBJ2-7; a weak D match, TRBD1 (6 bases). CDR3 length: 16 amino acids. Germline CDR1 reads SGHRS; CDR2 reads YFSETQ. With 2 bases removed from V and 1 base from J, the gap between germline ends came to 16 bases. The CDR3 region has the DNA TGCGCCAGCAGCTTAGGGACAACGAGACGATCCTACGAGCAGTACTTC. Protein product: CASSLGTTRRSYEQYF.

In DNA, the CDR3 is TGTGCCAGCACTATCCGGGAGAACACTGAAGCTTTCTTT. Residues: CASTIRENTEAFF. V and J are TRBV2 and TRBJ1-1; unclear D gene. V gave up 7 bases and J gave up 1 base, with 10 bases separating them. The germline CDR1 and CDR2 sequences are SNHLY and FYNNEI. The CDR3 covers 13 residues.

The V gene is TRBV30, the J gene TRBJ1-2, with 7 bases aligning to TRBD1. The germline CDR1 and CDR2 sequences are GTSNPN and SVGIG (reference sequence). Germline trimming cut 2 bases from V and 1 base from J; bases unmatched to any gene: 4. There are 14 residues in the CDR3. The CDR3 bases are TGTGCCTGGAGTAAGGACAGGAATAACTATGGCTACACCTTC. This sequence encodes CAWSKDRNNYGYTF.

The chain recombines TRBV2 with TRBJ2-3, with TRBD2 matching over 11 bases. CDR1 is SNHLY, CDR2 FYNNEI, per germline. Trimming removed 9 bases from V and 0 bases from J; junction bases left unmatched: 2. The CDR3 totals 14 residues. The CDR3 reads CARRTSGSTDTQYF. In DNA form, the CDR3 reads TGTGCCAGGCGGACTAGCGGGAGCACAGATACGCAGTATTTT.

The chain carries TRBV11-2 and TRBJ1-4, with 7 bases aligning to TRBD1. Germline CDR1 SGHAT, CDR2 FQNNGV. The CDR3 length is 14 residues. V lost 3 bases and J lost 8; bases outside the gene matches: 6. CDR3 residues: CASSLYRGVEKLFF. The CDR3, as DNA: TGTGCCAGCAGCTTGTACAGGGGAGTCGAAAAACTGTTTTTT.